This T cell receptor (beta chain) was captured in a study of low-dose radiotherapy and immunotherapy resistance in tumors. Time point described: after trial treatment. This sample's treatment: LDRT plus nivolumab, ipilimumab, low-dose cyclophosphamide and aspirin (RACIN trial). This clonotype appeared once. This likely reflects a read error, since a far larger clone is one base away. This CDR3 is built from 18 residues. Germline loops: CDR1 SNHLY, CDR2 FYNNEI. The V segment lost 5 bases and the J segment 13 bases; nucleotides outside the gene matches: 21. With TRAV- and TRBV-specific primers, first-strand cDNA was made, covering the alpha and beta chains. The authors ran about 21 PCR cycles to amplify TCRs with a constant-region primer and V-primer adapter. TCRdb analysed the reads with MiXCR anew, one entry per CDR3 protein. The sample has more than 50,000 distinct CDR3 sequences; about a quarter are singletons.

This TCR was recovered from a male donor with prostate cancer. Sample: PBMCs, taken after low-dose radiotherapy plus immunotherapy. The V gene is TRBV2, the J gene TRBJ2-1, with 12 bases identical to TRBD2. The CDR3 DNA follows: TGTGCCAGCAGTCCCCCGGCTAGCGGGGGGGTTTCGCGAGAGACCCAGTTCTTC. Its translation: CASSPPASGGVSRETQFF.